This T cell receptor beta chain emerged from a study of blood T cell repertoires in COVID-19. The germline gives CDR1 MDHEN, CDR2 SYDVKM. There are 13 residues in the CDR3. Deletions cut 6 bases from V and 7 bases from J, with 16 bases between. The repertoire was sequenced with immunoSEQ multiplex PCR; TCRdb's copy has only in-frame clones and lacks some. Of 130,000 to 150,000 clones in the sample, about 87% were seen once. Sequencing was carried out using peripheral blood. The chain links TRBV28 to TRBJ2-7; D gene ambiguous. The receptor's source is a man in his fifties or sixties who had recovered from COVID-19. Here the CDR3 DNA reads TGTGCCAGCAGCCGCGGCTCCGACCCAGAGCAGTACTTC. Amino acids: CASSRGSDPEQYF.